The 12 T cell receptor beta chains presented below share a single source sample, sequenced in a study of CD8+ T cells in alopecia areata. Extracted RNA was reverse transcribed into cDNA, the sequencing template. This table comes from immunoSEQ multiplex PCR, and its TCRdb copy is limited to in-frame clones, with some not included. The repertoire has roughly 210,000 clones, 43% of them found once; the top ten carry about 2.4%. Stated treatment: oral pan-JAK inhibitor, 5-10 mg twice daily. The sample was CD4+ T cells sorted from blood, taken at approximately week 39, from a patient treated with tofacitinib. Source of these receptors: a human donor with alopecia areata.

Remarks on this clone: The same CDR3 also results from other DNA sequences found in this sample. The rearrangement joins TRBV20-1 to TRBJ2-3; D is uncertain. Per the germline V gene, CDR1 is DFQATT and CDR2 is SNEGSKA (reference sequence). The CDR3 consists of 10 residues. V gave up 5 bases and J gave up 3 bases, with 3 bases separating them. The CDR3 spells CSASTDTQYF. The CDR3 DNA follows: TGCAGTGCTTCTACAGATACGCAGTATTTT.

The chain employs TRBV6-1 and TRBJ1-3; 9 bases match TRBD1. V lost 6 bases, J lost 8 bases, and 8 bases stayed unmatched. Germline CDR1 MNHNS, CDR2 SASEGT. The CDR3 totals 14 residues. The CDR3 DNA reads TGTGCCAGCAGACGTCCGGGACAGGGATACACCATATATTTT. Translating gives CASRRPGQGYTIYF.

V and J are TRBV6-1 and TRBJ2-5; D uncertain. CDR1 and CDR2 from the germline V gene are MNHNS and SASEGT. The V end lost 2 bases, the J end lost 0 bases, and 10 bases lay between the germline ends. CDR3 size: 15 residues. The CDR3 sequence is CASSEQANNQETQYF. CDR3 DNA sequence: TGTGCCAGCAGTGAACAGGCGAATAACCAAGAGACCCAGTACTTC.

V gene TRBV18 combines with J gene TRBJ2-1; D might be TRBD1 (6 bases). The V gene lost 7 bases and the J gene lost 8 bases, with 12 bases spanning the gap. This CDR3 has 12 residues. Germline loops: CDR1 KGHSH, CDR2 LQKENI. The CDR3 spells CASFHQGYEQFF. In DNA form, the CDR3 reads TGTGCCAGCTTTCACCAGGGGTATGAGCAGTTCTTC.

There are a few counts of this clone. The CDR3 DNA sequence: TGTGCCACCAGCAGAGATCGGGTCAGGACCTACGAGCAGTACTTC. Its protein is CATSRDRVRTYEQYF. The chain joins TRBV15 to TRBJ2-7; D not resolved. Per the germline V gene, CDR1 is LNHNV and CDR2 is YYDKDF (reference sequence). Trimming took off 0 bases at V and 2 bases at J, with 11 bases between the two ends. The CDR3 is 15 residues long.

The rearrangement uses TRBV6-5 and TRBJ1-2, with D unresolved. The CDR3 contains 13 residues. Germline V gives CDR1 MNHEY, CDR2 SVGAGI. V lost 0 bases and J lost 4, with 6 bases in between. This CDR3 is CASSYSSSYGYTF. The DNA for the CDR3 is TGTGCCAGCAGTTACTCGAGCAGCTATGGCTACACCTTC.

This clone was counted between two and nine times. This rearrangement joins TRBV11-2 to TRBJ1-1; D is unclear. The V end was cut by 0 bases, the J end by 2 bases, with 7 bases between. Germline V gene lookup returns CDR1 SGHAT and CDR2 FQNNGV. This CDR3 contains 14 residues. The CDR3 spells CASSLDGDNTEAFF. As DNA, the CDR3 is TGTGCCAGCAGCTTAGACGGGGATAACACTGAAGCTTTCTTT.

The genes are TRBV14 and TRBJ2-5, with a possible D match to TRBD1 (6 bases). The V gene's germline CDR1 is SGHDN and CDR2 FVKESK. The CDR3 spans 15 residues. Trimming shortened V by 2 bases and J by 4 bases, and 14 bases separated the two germline ends. The CDR3 region has the DNA TGTGCCAGCAGCCAATTTGGACAGCCGGGAGAGACCCAGTACTTC. Amino acids: CASSQFGQPGETQYF.

The CDR3 DNA reads TGTGCCACCTCCCCGAGAGTCAATCAGCCCCAGCATTTT. Encoded protein: CATSPRVNQPQHF. The chain has TRBV18 and TRBJ1-5; D remains ambiguous. The CDR3 is 13 amino acids. Deletions cut 10 bases from V and 3 bases from J, with 13 bases between. The germline V gene encodes CDR1 KGHSH and CDR2 LQKENI.

This chain's CDR3 is CASSEGYNEKLFF. DNA of the CDR3: TGTGCCAGCAGTGAAGGTTATAATGAAAAACTGTTTTTT. The J gene is TRBJ1-4, the V gene TRBV6-1; D remains unclear. Germline loops: CDR1 MNHNS, CDR2 SASEGT. Deletions cut 1 base from V and 4 bases from J, with 4 bases between. The CDR3 extends over 13 amino acids.

The V call is TRBV5-6, the J call TRBJ2-2, with D tentatively TRBD1 or TRBD2 (5 bases each). Germline-derived CDR1 and CDR2 are SGHDT and YYEEEE. This CDR3 is built from 18 residues. V was trimmed by 0 bases and J by 5 bases, leaving 20 bases between them. CDR3 bases: TGTGCCAGCAGCTTGGTATTTCGTGTCCAGGGAGATACCGGGGAGCTGTTTTTT. This sequence encodes CASSLVFRVQGDTGELFF.

The chain is built from TRBV2 and TRBJ1-2, with 9 bases fitting TRBD1. CDR3 length equals 15 residues. CDR1 is SNHLY and CDR2 is FYNNEI in the germline V gene. The junction had 7 bases not matched to a gene; V was cut back by 2 bases and J by 6 bases. CDR3 protein: CASSEWTGDSDGYTF. CDR3 DNA sequence: TGTGCCAGCAGTGAATGGACAGGGGATTCGGATGGCTACACCTTC.